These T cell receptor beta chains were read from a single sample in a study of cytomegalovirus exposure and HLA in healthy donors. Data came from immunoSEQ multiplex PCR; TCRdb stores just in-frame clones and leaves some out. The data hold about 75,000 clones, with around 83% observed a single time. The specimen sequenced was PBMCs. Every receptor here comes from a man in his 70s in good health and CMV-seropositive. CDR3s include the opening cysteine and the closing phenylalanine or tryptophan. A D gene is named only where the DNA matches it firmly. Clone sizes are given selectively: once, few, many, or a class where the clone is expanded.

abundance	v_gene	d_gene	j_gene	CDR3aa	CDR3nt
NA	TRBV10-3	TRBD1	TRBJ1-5	CAISDGTGEGNQPQHF	TGTGCCATCAGTGATGGGACAGGGGAGGGCAATCAGCCCCAGCATTTT
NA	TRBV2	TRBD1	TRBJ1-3	CASSEQGAAGNTIYF	TGTGCCAGCAGTGAACAGGGGGCGGCCGGAAACACCATATATTTT
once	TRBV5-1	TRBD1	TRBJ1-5	CASSLGTGRQPQHF	TGCGCCAGCAGCTTAGGGACAGGGCGTCAGCCCCAGCATTTT
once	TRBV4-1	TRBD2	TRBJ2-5	CASSQHGTSEETQYF	TGCGCCAGCAGCCAACATGGGACTAGCGAGGAGACCCAGTACTTC
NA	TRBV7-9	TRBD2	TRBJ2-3	CASSLEGLAGGTQYF	TGTGCCAGCAGCTTAGAGGGACTAGCGGGGGGTACGCAGTATTTT
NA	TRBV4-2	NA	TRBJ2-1	CASSQETGLPYNEQFF	TGTGCCAGCAGCCAGGAAACAGGGCTGCCCTACAATGAGCAGTTCTTC
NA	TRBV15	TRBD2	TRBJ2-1	CATSRDGTIYNEQFF	TGTGCCACCAGCAGAGATGGGACTATCTACAATGAGCAGTTCTTC
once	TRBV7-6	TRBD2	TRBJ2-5	CASSLAASSGGGQETQYF	TGTGCCAGCAGCTTAGCCGCCTCCAGCGGGGGGGGCCAAGAGACCCAGTACTTC
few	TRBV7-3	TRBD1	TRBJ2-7	CASSLGQGVGEQYF	TGTGCCAGCAGCTTAGGACAGGGGGTGGGCGAGCAGTACTTC
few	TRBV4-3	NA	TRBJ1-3	CASSQDSNRASGNTIYF	TGCGCCAGCAGCCAAGATAGTAACAGGGCCTCGGGAAACACCATATATTTT
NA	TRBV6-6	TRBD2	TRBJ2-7	CASSYGAGGTYEQYF	TGTGCCAGCAGTTACGGAGCGGGAGGGACCTACGAGCAGTACTTC
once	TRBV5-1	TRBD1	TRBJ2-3	CASSPSRDRYQYF	TGCGCCAGCAGTCCTTCCCGGGACAGATATCAGTATTTT
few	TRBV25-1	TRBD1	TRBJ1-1	CASSDIQGVAEAFF	TGTGCCAGCAGTGATATACAGGGGGTGGCTGAAGCTTTCTTT
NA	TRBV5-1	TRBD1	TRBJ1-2	CASSGGTGERNYGYTF	TGCGCCAGCAGCGGCGGGACAGGGGAGAGGAACTATGGCTACACCTTC
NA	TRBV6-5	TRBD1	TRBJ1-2	CASSKRQGSYGYTF	TGTGCCAGCAGTAAGAGACAGGGATCCTATGGCTACACCTTC
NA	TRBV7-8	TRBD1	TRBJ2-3	CASSLAPGQHTDTQYF	TGTGCCAGCAGCTTAGCCCCGGGACAGCACACAGATACGCAGTATTTT
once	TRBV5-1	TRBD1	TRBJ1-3	CASSPDRASGNTIYF	TGCGCCAGCAGCCCCGACAGGGCCTCTGGAAACACCATATATTTT
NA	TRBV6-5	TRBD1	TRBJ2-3	CASSDRVWPNTQYF	TGTGCCAGCAGCGACAGGGTGTGGCCGAATACGCAGTATTTT
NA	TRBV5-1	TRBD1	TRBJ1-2	CASSFNRGGYTF	TGCGCCAGCAGCTTCAACAGGGGTGGCTACACCTTC
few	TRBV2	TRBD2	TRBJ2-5	CASSESSGGTLKETQYF	TGTGCCAGCAGTGAATCCAGCGGGGGCACATTGAAAGAGACCCAGTACTTC
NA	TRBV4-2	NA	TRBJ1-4	CASSQGGAGATNEKLFF	TGTGCCAGCAGCCAGGGAGGGGCGGGGGCAACTAATGAAAAACTGTTTTTT
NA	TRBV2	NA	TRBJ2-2	CASSGLPADTGELFF	TGTGCCAGCAGTGGTCTCCCCGCGGACACCGGGGAGCTGTTTTTT
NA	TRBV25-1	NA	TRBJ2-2	CASSPALGLAGELFF	TGTGCCAGCAGTCCTGCGCTGGGGCTGGCCGGGGAGCTGTTTTTT
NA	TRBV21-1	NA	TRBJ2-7	CASSKSVDRGIYEQYF	TGTGCCAGCAGCAAAAGCGTGGACAGGGGGATCTACGAGCAGTACTTC
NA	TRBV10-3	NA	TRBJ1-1	CAISLAGTEAFF	TGTGCCATCAGTCTTGCAGGCACTGAAGCTTTCTTT
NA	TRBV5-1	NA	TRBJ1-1	CASTSLLNTEAFF	TGCGCCAGCACGAGCCTTCTGAACACTGAAGCTTTCTTT
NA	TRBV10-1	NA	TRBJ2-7	CASSEGAPTDEQYF	TGCGCCAGCTCGGAGGGGGCGCCGACGGACGAGCAGTACTTC
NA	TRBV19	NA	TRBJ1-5	CASSPDWGNQPQHF	TGTGCCAGTAGCCCGGACTGGGGCAATCAGCCCCAGCATTTT
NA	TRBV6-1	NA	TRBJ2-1	CASSEADSFPYNEQFF	TGTGCCAGCAGTGAAGCGGACTCATTCCCCTACAATGAGCAGTTCTTC
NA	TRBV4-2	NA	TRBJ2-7	CASSQDTQGRGEQYF	TGTGCCAGCAGCCAAGATACGCAGGGGCGGGGGGAGCAGTACTTC
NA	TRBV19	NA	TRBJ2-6	CASSIAGTKNSSGANVLTF	TGTGCCAGTAGTATAGCTGGGACAAAAAACTCCTCTGGGGCCAACGTCCTGACTTTC
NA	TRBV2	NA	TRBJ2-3	CASSGLTDTQYF	TGTGCCAGCAGTGGTCTCACAGATACGCAGTATTTT
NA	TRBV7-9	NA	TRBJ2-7	CASIPGGNSYEQYF	TGTGCCAGCATCCCCGGGGGAAACTCCTACGAGCAGTACTTC
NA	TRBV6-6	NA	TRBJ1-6	CASRSDRWGFSPLHF	TGTGCCAGCAGATCCGACAGGTGGGGATTTTCACCCCTCCACTTT
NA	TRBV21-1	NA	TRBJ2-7	CASSKGRGRFYEQYF	TGTGCCAGCAGCAAAGGCAGGGGGCGATTCTACGAGCAGTACTTC
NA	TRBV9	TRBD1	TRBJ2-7	CASSSRDSSEQYF	TGTGCCAGCAGCTCCCGGGACAGCTCCGAGCAGTACTTC
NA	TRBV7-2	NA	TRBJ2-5	CASSLVGGETQYF	TGTGCCAGCAGCCTAGTGGGGGGAGAGACCCAGTACTTC
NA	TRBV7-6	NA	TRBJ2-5	CASSSQETQYF	TGTGCCAGCAGTTCTCAAGAGACCCAGTACTTC
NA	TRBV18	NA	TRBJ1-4	CASSTGTKNNEKLFF	TGTGCCAGCTCAACCGGGACAAAAAATAATGAAAAACTGTTTTTT
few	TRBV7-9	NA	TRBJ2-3	CASSSTSAYSADTQYF	TGTGCCAGCAGCTCCACCTCCGCCTATAGTGCAGATACGCAGTATTTT
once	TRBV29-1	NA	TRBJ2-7	CSVEYVGSYEQYF	TGCAGCGTTGAGTACGTCGGCTCCTACGAGCAGTACTTC
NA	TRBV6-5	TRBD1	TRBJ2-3	CASRTGTASTDTQYF	TGTGCCAGCAGAACCGGGACAGCTAGCACAGATACGCAGTATTTT
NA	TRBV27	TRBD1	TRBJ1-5	CASSRDRGRQPQHF	TGTGCCAGCAGTCGGGACAGGGGAAGGCAGCCCCAGCATTTT
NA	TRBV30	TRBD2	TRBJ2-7	CACLLAGDEQYF	TGTGCCTGTCTCTTAGCGGGAGACGAGCAGTACTTC
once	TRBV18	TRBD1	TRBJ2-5	CASSRDRQETQYF	TGTGCCAGCTCGAGGGACAGGCAAGAGACCCAGTACTTC